In this sample, the clone carrying this T cell receptor (beta chain) turned up a few times. This specimen comes from a study of T cells in Graves' hyperthyroidism and ophthalmopathy. The authors deemed Graves' hyperthyroidism stable absent ophthalmopathy progression within 18 months. The source material, RNA transcripts, was used to amplify TCR beta CDR3 regions. A set of HTBI primers served as the primers for a first-round RT-PCR of the TCR CDR3. TCRdb analysed the multiplex PCR reads with MiXCR anew, one entry per CDR3 protein. The sample includes roughly 800,000 distinct CDR3 sequences, more than 30% seen only once; the top ten take around 9.3%. Germline CDR1 and CDR2: SGHTA and FQGNSA. V lost 5 bases and J 3 bases, leaving 22 bases between the germline ends. CDR3 length: 17 amino acids.

What was sequenced was blood. This TCR was sampled from a man between 18 and 29 years old with Graves' hyperthyroidism. This chain connects TRBV7-2 to TRBJ1-1; perhaps TRBD1 as D (6 bases). This chain's CDR3 is CASSPWQGPGSDTEAFF. CDR3 bases: TGTGCCAGCAGCCCCTGGCAGGGGCCAGGCTCGGACACTGAAGCTTTCTTT.